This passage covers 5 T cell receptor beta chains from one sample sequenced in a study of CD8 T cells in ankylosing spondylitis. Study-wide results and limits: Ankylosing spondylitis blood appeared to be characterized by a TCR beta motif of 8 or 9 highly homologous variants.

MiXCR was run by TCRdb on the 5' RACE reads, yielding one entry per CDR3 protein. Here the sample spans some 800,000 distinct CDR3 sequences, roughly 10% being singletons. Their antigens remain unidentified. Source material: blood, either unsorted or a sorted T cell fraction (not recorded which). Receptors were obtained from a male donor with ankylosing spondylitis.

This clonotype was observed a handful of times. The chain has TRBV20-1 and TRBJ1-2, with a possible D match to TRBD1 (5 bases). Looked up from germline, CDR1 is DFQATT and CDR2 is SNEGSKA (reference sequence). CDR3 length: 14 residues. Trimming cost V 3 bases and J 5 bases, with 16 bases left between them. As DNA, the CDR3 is TGCAGTGCTAGGGCGGGGGGGAGGAGGTATGGCTACACCTTC. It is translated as CSARAGGRRYGYTF.

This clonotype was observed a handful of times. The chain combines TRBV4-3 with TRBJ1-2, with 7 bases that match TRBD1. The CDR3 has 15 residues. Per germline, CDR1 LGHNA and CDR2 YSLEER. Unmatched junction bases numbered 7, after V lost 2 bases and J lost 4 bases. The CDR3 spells CASSQLQGIPYGYTF. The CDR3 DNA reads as TGCGCCAGCAGCCAACTACAGGGGATCCCCTATGGCTACACCTTC.

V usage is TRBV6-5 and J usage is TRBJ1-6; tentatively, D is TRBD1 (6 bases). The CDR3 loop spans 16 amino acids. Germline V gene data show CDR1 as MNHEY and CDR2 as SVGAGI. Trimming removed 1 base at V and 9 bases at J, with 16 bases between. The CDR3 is CASSYYRVPIPSPLHF. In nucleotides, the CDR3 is TGTGCCAGCAGTTACTACAGGGTACCCATTCCTTCACCCCTCCACTTT.

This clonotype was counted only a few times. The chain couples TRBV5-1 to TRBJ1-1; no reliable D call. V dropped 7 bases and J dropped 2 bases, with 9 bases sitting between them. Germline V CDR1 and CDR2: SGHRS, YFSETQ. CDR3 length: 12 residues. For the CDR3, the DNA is TGCGCCAGCGGATTATACAACACTGAAGCTTTCTTT. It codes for CASGLYNTEAFF.

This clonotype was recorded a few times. The CDR3 bases are TGCAGTGCTAGAGGGCCCCCAGAGACCCAGTACTTC. Translation gives CSARGPPETQYF. The genes are TRBV20-1 and TRBJ2-5; no firm D call. Trimming left V 1 base short and J 4 bases short, with 7 bases between. The length of the CDR3 is 12 residues. The germline V gene encodes CDR1 DFQATT and CDR2 SNEGSKA (reference sequence).